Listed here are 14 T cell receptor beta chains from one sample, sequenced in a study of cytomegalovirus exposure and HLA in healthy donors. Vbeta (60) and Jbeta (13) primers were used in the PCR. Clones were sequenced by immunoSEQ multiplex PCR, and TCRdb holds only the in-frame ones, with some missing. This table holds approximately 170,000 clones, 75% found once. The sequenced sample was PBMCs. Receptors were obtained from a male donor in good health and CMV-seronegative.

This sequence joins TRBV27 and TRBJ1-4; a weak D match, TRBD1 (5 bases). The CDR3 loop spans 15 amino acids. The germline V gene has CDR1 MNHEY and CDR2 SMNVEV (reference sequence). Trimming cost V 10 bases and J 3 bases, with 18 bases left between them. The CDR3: CATSGRGSANEKLFF. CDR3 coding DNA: TGTGCCACCTCGGGGAGGGGTTCAGCTAATGAAAAACTGTTTTTT.

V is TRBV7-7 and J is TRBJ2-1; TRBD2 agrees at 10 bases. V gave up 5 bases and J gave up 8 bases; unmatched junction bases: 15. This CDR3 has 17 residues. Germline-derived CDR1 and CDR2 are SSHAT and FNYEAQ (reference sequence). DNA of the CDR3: TGTGCCAGCAGCCCCCACCCTAACTCCGGGACTAGCGATGAGCAGTTCTTC. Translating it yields CASSPHPNSGTSDEQFF.

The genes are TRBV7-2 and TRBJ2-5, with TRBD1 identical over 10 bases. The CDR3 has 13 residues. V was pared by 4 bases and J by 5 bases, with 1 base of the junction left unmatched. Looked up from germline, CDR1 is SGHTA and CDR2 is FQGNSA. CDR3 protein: CASSWGQGETQYF. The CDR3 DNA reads TGTGCCAGCAGCTGGGGACAGGGGGAGACCCAGTACTTC.

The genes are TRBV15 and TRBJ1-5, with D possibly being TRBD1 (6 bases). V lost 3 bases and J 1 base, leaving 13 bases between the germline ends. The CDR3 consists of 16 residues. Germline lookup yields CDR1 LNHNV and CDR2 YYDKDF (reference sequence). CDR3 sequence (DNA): TGTGCCACCAGCAGGGGAAGGGGGGGAAGCAATCAGCCCCAGCATTTT. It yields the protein CATSRGRGGSNQPQHF.

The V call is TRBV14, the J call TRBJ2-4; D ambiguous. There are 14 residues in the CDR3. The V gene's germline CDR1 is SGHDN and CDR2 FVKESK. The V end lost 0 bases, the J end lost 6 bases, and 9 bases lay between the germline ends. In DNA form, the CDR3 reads TGTGCCAGCAGCCAAGATCTTGCGCTAAACATTCAGTACTTC. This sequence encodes CASSQDLALNIQYF.

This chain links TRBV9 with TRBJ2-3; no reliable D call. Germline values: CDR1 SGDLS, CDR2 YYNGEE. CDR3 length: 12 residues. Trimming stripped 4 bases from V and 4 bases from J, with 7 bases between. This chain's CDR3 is CASSRVADTQYF. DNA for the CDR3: TGTGCCAGCAGCCGAGTAGCAGATACGCAGTATTTT.

The CDR3 protein is CASAGVVEDEKLFF. The CDR3 DNA is TGTGCCAGCGCCGGGGTAGTTGAGGATGAAAAACTGTTTTTT. This sequence joins TRBV6-6 and TRBJ1-4; D unclear. This CDR3 has 14 amino acids. Trimming removed 8 bases at V and 6 bases at J, with 16 bases between. CDR1 MNHNY and CDR2 SVGAGI come from the germline V gene (reference sequence).

CDR3 sequence: CASSLGSGGNYEQYF. The CDR3, as DNA: TGTGCCAGTAGTTTGGGTAGCGGGGGAAACTACGAGCAGTACTTC. The chain employs TRBV19 and TRBJ2-7; 9 positions agree with TRBD2. Germline lookup yields CDR1 LNHDA and CDR2 SQIVND (reference sequence). The CDR3 length is 15 residues. V shed 5 bases, J shed 3 bases, and the junction held 8 bases outside the gene matches.

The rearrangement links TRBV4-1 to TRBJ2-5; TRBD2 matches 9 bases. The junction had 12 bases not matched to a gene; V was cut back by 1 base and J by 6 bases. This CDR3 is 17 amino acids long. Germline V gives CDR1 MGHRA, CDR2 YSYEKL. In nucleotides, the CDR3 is TGCGCCAGCAGCCAAGGGGGTGGCGGGAGGGCCGAGAAGACCCAGTACTTC. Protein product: CASSQGGGGRAEKTQYF.

CDR3 sequence reads: CASGPLAGGPGELFF. For the CDR3, the DNA is TGTGCTAGTGGTCCCCTAGCGGGGGGGCCCGGGGAGCTGTTTTTT. The chain carries TRBV12-5 and TRBJ2-2, with 12 bases fitting TRBD2. Germline values: CDR1 LGHNT, CDR2 FRNRAP. J lost 6 bases, V lost 5 bases, and 4 bases had no gene match. This CDR3 is built from 15 residues.

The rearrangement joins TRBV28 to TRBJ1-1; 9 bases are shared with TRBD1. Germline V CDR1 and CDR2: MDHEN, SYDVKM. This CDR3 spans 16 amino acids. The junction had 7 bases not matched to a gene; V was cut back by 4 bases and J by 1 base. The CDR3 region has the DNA TGTGCCAGCAGTTACAGGGGGCAGGTGTGGAACACTGAAGCTTTCTTT. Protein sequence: CASSYRGQVWNTEAFF.

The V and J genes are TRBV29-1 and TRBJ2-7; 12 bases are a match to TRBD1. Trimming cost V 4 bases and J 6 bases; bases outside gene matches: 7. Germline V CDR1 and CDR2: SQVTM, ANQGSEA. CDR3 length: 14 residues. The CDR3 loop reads CSVVTGTGGREQYF. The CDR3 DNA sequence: TGCAGCGTTGTAACCGGGACAGGGGGCCGCGAGCAGTACTTC.

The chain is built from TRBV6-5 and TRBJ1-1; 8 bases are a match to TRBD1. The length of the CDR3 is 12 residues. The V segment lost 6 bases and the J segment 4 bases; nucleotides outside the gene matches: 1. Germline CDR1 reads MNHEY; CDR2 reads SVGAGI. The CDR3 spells CASRGTGTEAFF. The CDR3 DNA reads TGTGCCAGCAGGGGGACAGGCACTGAAGCTTTCTTT.

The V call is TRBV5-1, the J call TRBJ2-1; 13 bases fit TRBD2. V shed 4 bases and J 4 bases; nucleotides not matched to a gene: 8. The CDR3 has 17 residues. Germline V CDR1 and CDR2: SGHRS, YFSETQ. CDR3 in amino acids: CASSTETSGGGYNEQFF. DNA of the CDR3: TGCGCCAGCAGCACAGAAACTAGCGGGGGGGGGTACAATGAGCAGTTCTTC. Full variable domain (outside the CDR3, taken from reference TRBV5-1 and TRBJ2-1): KAGVTQTPRYLIKTRGQQVTLSCSPISGHRSVSWYQQTPGQGLQFLFEYFSETQRNKGNFPGRFSGRQFSNSRSEMNVSTLELGDSALYLCASSTETSGGGYNEQFFGPGTRLTVL.